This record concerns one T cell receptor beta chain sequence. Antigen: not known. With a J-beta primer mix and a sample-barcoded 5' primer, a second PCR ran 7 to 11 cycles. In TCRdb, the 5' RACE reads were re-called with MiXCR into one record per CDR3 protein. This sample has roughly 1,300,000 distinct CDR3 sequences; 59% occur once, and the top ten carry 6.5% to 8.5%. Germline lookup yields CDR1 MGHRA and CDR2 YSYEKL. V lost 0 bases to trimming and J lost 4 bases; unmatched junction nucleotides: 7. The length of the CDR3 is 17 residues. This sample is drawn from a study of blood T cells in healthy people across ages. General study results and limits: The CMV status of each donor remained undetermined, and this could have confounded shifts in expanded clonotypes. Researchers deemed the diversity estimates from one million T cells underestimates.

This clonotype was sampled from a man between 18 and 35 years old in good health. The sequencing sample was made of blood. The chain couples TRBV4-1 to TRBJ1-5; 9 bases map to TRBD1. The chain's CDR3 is CASSQEGLTGGNQPQHF. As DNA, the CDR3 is TGCGCCAGCAGCCAAGAAGGGTTGACAGGGGGGAATCAGCCCCAGCATTTT.